This is a list of T cell receptor beta chains from one sample in a study of T cells after yellow fever vaccination. From the 5' RACE reads, TCRdb called clonotypes with MiXCR, one entry per CDR3 protein. Of hundreds of thousands of distinct CDR3 sequences in the sample, over 4% are singletons; the top ten hold 20% to 25%. Sample: PBMCs, taken 5 days after the yellow fever booster vaccination. The origin of the receptors is a man aged 18 to 35 who received the YFV17D yellow fever vaccine. CDR3s include the opening cysteine and the closing phenylalanine or tryptophan. The order of the fields is clone size, J gene, V gene, D gene, CDR3 protein, CDR3 DNA. D genes are given only for firm matches. Only part of the rows carry a size: once, few, many, or a class if the clone is expanded.

>few|TRBJ2-7|TRBV4-1|TRBD2
CASSPGLAGTYEQYF
TGCGCCAGCAGCCCCGGACTAGCGGGGACCTACGAGCAGTACTTC
>few|TRBJ1-1|TRBV12-3/TRBV12-4|NA
CASSLAWASRMNTEAFF
TGTGCCAGCAGTTTAGCCTGGGCCAGCCGGATGAACACTGAAGCTTTCTTT
>NA|TRBJ1-2|TRBV29-1|TRBD1
CSVGVGTAGYTF
TGCAGCGTTGGGGTCGGGACAGCTGGCTACACCTTC
>NA|TRBJ1-2|TRBV25-1|TRBD1
CASSEWGDRADYGYTF
TGTGCCAGCAGTGAATGGGGGGACAGGGCCGACTATGGCTACACCTTC
>many|TRBJ2-1|TRBV7-8|NA
CASSLAARSSTNEQFF
TGTGCCAGCAGCTTAGCCGCCCGATCCTCGACCAATGAGCAGTTCTTC
>few|TRBJ1-2|TRBV6-2/TRBV6-3|NA
CASSQGATYGYTF
TGTGCCAGCAGCCAAGGTGCCACCTATGGCTACACCTTC
>NA|TRBJ1-2|TRBV5-6|NA
CASSFQGYGYTF
TGTGCCAGCAGCTTTCAGGGGTATGGCTACACCTTC
>few|TRBJ2-3|TRBV29-1|NA
CSVELLTRGTDTQYF
TGCAGCGTTGAACTTCTTACAAGGGGGACAGATACGCAGTATTTT
>few|TRBJ1-2|TRBV7-9|NA
CASSLAQATYGYTF
TGTGCCAGCAGCTTAGCGCAGGCAACCTATGGCTACACCTTC
>NA|TRBJ2-7|TRBV28|NA
CASSSVFFEQYF
TGTGCCAGCAGTTCCGTTTTCTTCGAGCAGTACTTC
>few|TRBJ1-6|TRBV20-1|NA
CSATGAGSPLHF
TGCAGTGCTACAGGGGCTGGTTCACCCCTCCACTTT
>few|TRBJ2-3|TRBV7-2|NA
CASSFWRTDTQYF
TGTGCCAGCAGCTTCTGGCGCACAGATACGCAGTATTTT
>NA|TRBJ2-3|TRBV7-2|NA
CASMLSGTDTQYF
TGTGCCAGCATGCTCAGCGGCACAGATACGCAGTATTTT
>many|TRBJ1-4|TRBV5-1|NA
CASSHDRAYNEKLFF
TGCGCCAGCAGCCACGACAGAGCATATAATGAAAAACTGTTTTTT
>NA|TRBJ2-3|TRBV28|NA
CASSLVQGITDTQYF
TGTGCCAGCAGTTTAGTTCAAGGGATCACAGATACGCAGTATTTT
>few|TRBJ2-5|TRBV20-1|TRBD2
CSAKTGLAGYYTETQYF
TGCAGTGCAAAGACGGGACTAGCGGGATATTATACGGAGACCCAGTACTTC
>NA|TRBJ2-2|TRBV4-3|NA
CASSQDSAGGTGELFF
TGCGCCAGCAGCCAAGATAGTGCTGGGGGTACCGGGGAGCTGTTTTTT
>few|TRBJ1-2|TRBV6-1|NA
CASSVASFLSYGYTF
TGTGCCAGCAGTGTGGCTTCATTTCTTAGCTATGGCTACACCTTC
>few|TRBJ2-7|TRBV4-1|NA
CASSRDRSEQYF
TGCGCCAGCAGCCGTGACAGAAGCGAGCAGTACTTC
>few|TRBJ2-5|TRBV5-1|NA
CASNDGETQYF
TGCGCCAGCAACGACGGGGAGACCCAGTACTTC
>NA|TRBJ2-5|TRBV9|NA
CASSVVRGKETQYF
TGTGCCAGCAGCGTAGTAAGGGGTAAAGAGACCCAGTACTTC
>few|TRBJ1-3|TRBV7-2|NA
CASSLVGGGSGNTIYF
TGTGCCAGCAGCTTAGTTGGAGGGGGCTCTGGAAACACCATATATTTT
>NA|TRBJ2-3|TRBV28|NA
CASRTPRGPDTQYF
TGTGCCAGCAGAACCCCTAGGGGCCCAGATACGCAGTATTTT
>few|TRBJ1-3|TRBV6-6|NA
CASRDVSYLGNTIYF
TGTGCCAGCAGAGACGTCAGTTATCTTGGAAACACCATATATTTT
>NA|TRBJ1-4|TRBV6-6|TRBD1
CASREGAAGEKLFF
TGTGCCAGCAGAGAGGGGGCGGCTGGGGAAAAACTGTTTTTT
>few|TRBJ2-5|TRBV2|NA
CASSEGDWQETQYF
TGTGCCAGCAGTGAAGGGGATTGGCAAGAGACCCAGTACTTC
>NA|TRBJ2-2|TRBV14|TRBD1
CASTPGTGDTGELFF
TGTGCCAGCACCCCCGGGACAGGGGACACCGGGGAGCTGTTTTTT
>NA|TRBJ2-3|TRBV4-2|NA
CASSQDRLNTQYF
TGTGCCAGCAGCCAAGATCGCCTAAATACGCAGTATTTT
>NA|TRBJ2-3|TRBV4-2|NA
CASSQVRTESTDTQYF
TGTGCCAGCAGCCAAGTCAGGACAGAGAGCACAGATACGCAGTATTTT
>NA|TRBJ2-3|TRBV7-8|NA
CASNSGGGADTQYF
TGTGCCAGCAATTCCGGCGGAGGAGCAGATACGCAGTATTTT
>NA|TRBJ2-5|TRBV29-1|NA
CSTRQQETQYF
TGCAGCACAAGACAGCAAGAGACCCAGTACTTC
>many|TRBJ2-1|TRBV7-7|NA
CASSPGGGDEQFF
TGTGCCAGCAGCCCAGGGGGGGGGGATGAGCAGTTCTTC
>many|TRBJ2-1|TRBV4-3|NA
CASSQGSSSYNEQFF
TGCGCCAGCAGCCAAGGCTCGAGCTCCTACAATGAGCAGTTCTTC
>NA|TRBJ2-7|TRBV7-9|NA
CASSPYGVGYEQYF
TGTGCCAGCAGCCCATATGGGGTGGGGTACGAGCAGTACTTC
>many|TRBJ2-2|TRBV7-2|NA
CASSLRQMNTGELFF
TGTGCCAGCAGCTTAAGACAGATGAACACCGGGGAGCTGTTTTTT
>many|TRBJ2-3|TRBV7-9|TRBD2
CASSPPGTSGGSSTDTQYF
TGTGCCAGCAGCCCACCCGGGACTAGCGGGGGGTCTAGCACAGATACGCAGTATTTT
>many|TRBJ2-3|TRBV5-1|NA
CASSIRDNTDTQYF
TGCGCCAGCAGCATTCGGGACAACACAGATACGCAGTATTTT
>few|TRBJ2-2|TRBV12-5|TRBD2
CASGRTSGGDTGELFF
TGTGCTAGTGGCAGGACTAGCGGGGGAGACACCGGGGAGCTGTTTTTT
>NA|TRBJ1-2|TRBV27|NA
CASSPVLGLNYGYTF
TGTGCCAGCAGTCCCGTTCTCGGGTTGAACTATGGCTACACCTTC
>NA|TRBJ2-1|TRBV6-6|NA
CASATGPNEQFF
TGTGCCAGCGCGACGGGCCCCAATGAGCAGTTCTTC
>NA|TRBJ2-3|TRBV9|TRBD1
CASSVRTGITDTQYF
TGTGCCAGCAGCGTTAGGACAGGGATCACAGATACGCAGTATTTT
>few|TRBJ2-3|TRBV12-3/TRBV12-4|NA
CASREENTDTQYF
TGTGCCAGCAGGGAAGAAAACACAGATACGCAGTATTTT
>few|TRBJ1-2|TRBV20-1|NA
CSARGRVRNGYTF
TGCAGTGCTAGGGGGCGGGTGAGGAATGGCTACACCTTC
>many|TRBJ2-3|TRBV5-1|TRBD2
CASAIAGGPADTQYF
TGCGCCAGCGCTATAGCGGGGGGACCCGCAGATACGCAGTATTTT
>NA|TRBJ2-6|TRBV5-1|NA
CASLDSSGANVLTF
TGCGCCAGCCTGGACTCCTCTGGGGCCAACGTCCTGACTTTC
>few|TRBJ2-1|TRBV21-1|NA
CASSKGLGRGDNEQFF
TGTGCCAGCAGCAAGGGGTTGGGCAGGGGGGACAATGAGCAGTTCTTC
>few|TRBJ2-2|TRBV9|TRBD2
CASSAATSGRHVLGELFF
TGTGCCAGCAGCGCCGCCACTAGCGGGAGGCACGTTCTCGGGGAGCTGTTTTTT
>few|TRBJ1-5|TRBV27|NA
CASKGIHSNQPQHF
TGTGCCAGCAAAGGGATACATAGCAATCAGCCCCAGCATTTT
>NA|TRBJ2-1|TRBV7-3|NA
CASSTRTSDEQFF
TGTGCCAGCAGCACCAGGACCTCGGATGAGCAGTTCTTC
>NA|TRBJ2-7|TRBV15|NA
CATSPPGHPSYEQYF
TGTGCCACCAGCCCACCGGGACACCCCTCCTACGAGCAGTACTTC
>few|TRBJ1-6|TRBV7-9|TRBD1
CASSQGTGRLRSPLHF
TGTGCCAGCAGCCAAGGGACAGGGCGTTTGCGATCACCCCTCCACTTT
>NA|TRBJ2-7|TRBV25-1|TRBD1
CASSALDRGYEQYF
TGTGCCAGCAGTGCCCTCGACAGGGGATACGAGCAGTACTTC
>many|TRBJ1-6|TRBV11-3|TRBD1
CASSLESGTGVPSSYNSPLHF
TGTGCCAGCAGCTTAGAATCCGGGACAGGGGTTCCCAGCTCCTATAATTCACCCCTCCACTTT